These 23 T cell receptor beta chains share one sample of origin, sequenced in a study of OX40 agonist ivuxolimab in advanced cancers. Only in-frame clones appear in the TCRdb table, and some are missing; sequencing was by immunoSEQ multiplex PCR. The sample consists of 11,000 to 15,000 clones, about four fifths of them appearing once. This specimen consisted of CD4+ or CD8+ T cells sorted from blood, obtained in a trial of the OX40 agonist ivuxolimab. These receptors all stem from an adult with an advanced solid tumor such as melanoma, head and neck, liver or kidney cancer.

V is TRBV27 and J is TRBJ2-1; no clear D. The CDR3 extends over 16 amino acids. Germline V lookup: CDR1 MNHEY, CDR2 SMNVEV (reference sequence). The V and J ends lost 6 bases and 9 bases respectively, with 24 bases between them. The CDR3 sequence: CASSPQASSVTLEQFF. In DNA form, the CDR3 reads TGTGCCAGCAGCCCCCAGGCTAGTTCGGTCACGCTTGAGCAGTTCTTC.

The genes are TRBV9 and TRBJ2-5; weak D call: TRBD2 (6 bases). The germline gives CDR1 SGDLS, CDR2 YYNGEE. V dropped 0 bases and J dropped 5 bases, with 11 bases sitting between them. This CDR3 comprises 14 residues. CDR3 protein: CASSVAGTGETQYF. CDR3 in DNA: TGTGCCAGCAGCGTAGCAGGGACTGGGGAGACCCAGTACTTC.

The J gene is TRBJ1-4, the V gene TRBV7-9; D unresolved. The CDR3 consists of 17 residues. Looked up from germline, CDR1 is SEHNR and CDR2 is FQNEAQ (reference sequence). V was shortened by 9 bases and J by 0 bases, with 20 bases between the two germline ends. The DNA of the CDR3 is TGTGCCAGTTCGTCAAGACTGGATATCACAACTAATGAAAAACTGTTTTTT. This translates into CASSSRLDITTNEKLFF.

The rearrangement uses TRBV28 and TRBJ1-3, with D unclear. This CDR3 contains 15 residues. V gave up 1 base and J gave up 0 bases, with 7 bases separating them. CDR1 MDHEN and CDR2 SYDVKM come from the germline V gene. The chain's CDR3 is CASSLYRGSGNTIYF. Written as DNA, the CDR3 is TGTGCCAGCAGTTTATATCGGGGCTCTGGAAACACCATATATTTT.

The chain links TRBV6-6 to TRBJ2-7; D perhaps matches TRBD1 (6 bases). The CDR3 totals 13 residues. With 2 bases removed from V and 4 bases from J, the gap between germline ends came to 9 bases. Germline CDR1 and CDR2: MNHNY and SVGAGI (reference sequence). The CDR3 bases are TGTGCCAGCAGTTACGCAGGGGCTTACGAGCAGTACTTC. Translated: CASSYAGAYEQYF.

The chain employs TRBV19 and TRBJ2-3; 8 bases match TRBD1. V shed 10 bases, J shed 0 bases, and the junction held 9 bases outside the gene matches. The CDR3 totals 15 residues. Germline V gives CDR1 LNHDA, CDR2 SQIVND (reference sequence). The CDR3 here is CATSSGDRSTDTQYF. Here the CDR3 DNA reads TGTGCCACTTCCAGTGGGGACAGGAGCACAGATACGCAGTATTTT.

This rearrangement joins TRBV5-1 to TRBJ2-7; D tentatively fits TRBD1 or TRBD2 (5 bases each). The CDR3 has 13 amino acids. Germline V CDR1 and CDR2: SGHRS, YFSETQ. V lost 3 bases and J 2 bases, leaving 9 bases between the germline ends. The CDR3 is CASSWDGTYEQYF. The CDR3 coding sequence is TGCGCCAGCAGCTGGGACGGCACCTACGAGCAGTACTTC.

This rearrangement joins TRBV27 to TRBJ1-5; no clear D. The CDR3 totals 13 residues. The germline V gene has CDR1 MNHEY and CDR2 SMNVEV (reference sequence). Trimming shortened V by 0 bases and J by 6 bases, and 6 bases separated the two germline ends. In DNA, the CDR3 is TGTGCCAGCAGTTTATCGGGGATTCAGCCCCAGCATTTT. Protein product: CASSLSGIQPQHF.

This clone occurred once. The rearrangement uses TRBV7-3 and TRBJ2-1, with D tentatively TRBD2 (6 bases). Deletions cut 3 bases from V and 10 bases from J, with 16 bases between. The CDR3 runs 14 residues. The germline gives CDR1 SGHTA, CDR2 FQGTGA. CDR3 in amino acids: CASSFGGTPGEQFF. The CDR3 nucleotides are TGTGCCAGCAGCTTCGGCGGGACCCCCGGGGAGCAGTTCTTC.

The chain is built from TRBV7-9 and TRBJ1-1; the D is unclear. The CDR3 sequence is 11 residues long. The germline CDR1 and CDR2 sequences are SEHNR and FQNEAQ (reference sequence). Trimming cost V 5 bases and J 6 bases, with 7 bases left between them. CDR3 loop: CASSHLPEAFF. CDR3 bases: TGTGCCAGCAGCCATTTACCTGAAGCTTTCTTT.

This chain's CDR3 is CASSLAGHNQPQHF. CDR3 in DNA: TGTGCCAGCAGCTTAGCGGGACACAATCAGCCCCAGCATTTT. The J gene is TRBJ1-5, the V gene TRBV7-8; D is possibly TRBD1 (6 bases). The CDR3 loop spans 14 amino acids. Germline V gene lookup returns CDR1 SGHVS and CDR2 FQNEAQ. V was pared by 0 bases and J by 3 bases, with 6 bases between.

In its sample, this clone was seen a few times. The chain links TRBV28 to TRBJ2-7; D perhaps matches TRBD2 (6 bases). The CDR3 is 14 amino acids. The germline CDR1 and CDR2 sequences are MDHEN and SYDVKM. Trimming removed 5 bases at V and 2 bases at J, with 13 bases between. Written as DNA, the CDR3 is TGTGCCAGCAGTCCCAGCGGACTACCCTACGAGCAGTACTTC. Translating gives CASSPSGLPYEQYF.

J is TRBJ2-4 and V is TRBV15; TRBD1 aligns across 9 bases. The CDR3 has 16 residues. Germline lookup yields CDR1 LNHNV and CDR2 YYDKDF (reference sequence). V trimming: 0 bases; J trimming: 4 bases; junction bases outside the gene matches: 4. DNA of the CDR3: TGTGCCACCAGCAGAGAAGGGACAGGGCCGAAAAACATTCAGTACTTC. Protein: CATSREGTGPKNIQYF.

The chain combines TRBV11-2 with TRBJ1-2; TRBD1 is a possible D gene (6 bases). The CDR3 sequence is 15 residues long. Trimming removed 2 bases at V and 3 bases at J, with 13 bases between. Germline values: CDR1 SGHAT, CDR2 FQNNGV. CDR3 region: CASSLLGGADYGYTF. CDR3 sequence (DNA): TGTGCCAGCAGCTTACTTGGGGGCGCAGACTATGGCTACACCTTC.

The gene calls are TRBV7-2 and TRBJ2-7; D might be TRBD2 (6 bases). CDR3 length equals 17 residues. Germline CDR1 and CDR2: SGHTA and FQGNSA. The V gene lost 1 base and the J gene lost 1 base, with 17 bases spanning the gap. The CDR3 DNA reads TGTGCCAGCAGCTTAGGGGACTCGAGTGAAGATTCCTACGAGCAGTACTTC. It is translated as CASSLGDSSEDSYEQYF.

V usage is TRBV6-5 and J usage is TRBJ2-2; D gene uncertain. The CDR3 consists of 14 residues. V gave up 0 bases and J gave up 0 bases, with 2 bases separating them. Germline lookup yields CDR1 MNHEY and CDR2 SVGAGI. The DNA of the CDR3 is TGTGCCAGCAGTTACTCGTCGAACACCGGGGAGCTGTTTTTT. Translation gives CASSYSSNTGELFF.

The chain employs TRBV6-5 and TRBJ2-7; no clear D gene. The germline CDR1 and CDR2 sequences are MNHEY and SVGAGI. Trimming pared 0 bases from V and 2 bases from J, leaving 11 bases between. CDR3 length equals 15 residues. The DNA of the CDR3 is TGTGCCAGCAGTTACTCCGAGTCAGATCCCTACGAGCAGTACTTC. It yields the protein CASSYSESDPYEQYF.

V is TRBV9 and J is TRBJ1-4; D might be TRBD1 (6 bases). V lost 5 bases to trimming and J lost 4 bases, with 18 bases between them. The CDR3 totals 16 residues. The germline CDR1 and CDR2 sequences are SGDLS and YYNGEE. The CDR3 reads CASRANPGAVNEKLFF. Written as DNA, the CDR3 is TGTGCCAGCAGAGCTAACCCAGGGGCGGTTAATGAAAAACTGTTTTTT. Combining the CDR3 with reference TRBV9 and TRBJ1-4 gives the whole variable domain DSGVTQTPKHLITATGQRVTLRCSPRSGDLSVYWYQQSLDQGLQFLIQYYNGEERAKGNILERFSAQQFPDLHSELNLSSLELGDSALYFCASRANPGAVNEKLFFGSGTQLSVL.

The V and J genes are TRBV7-9 and TRBJ2-5; perhaps TRBD1 as D (6 bases). V lost 1 base to trimming and J lost 3 bases, with 12 bases between them. Germline V gene sequence: CDR1 SEHNR, CDR2 FQNEAQ (reference sequence). CDR3 length: 15 residues. This CDR3 reads CASSLGGQLEETQYF. The CDR3 nucleotides read TGTGCCAGCAGCTTAGGCGGACAGCTAGAAGAGACCCAGTACTTC.

The chain couples TRBV6-6 to TRBJ2-7, with a tentative D call TRBD2 (5 bases). This CDR3 comprises 11 residues. The V gene's germline CDR1 is MNHNY and CDR2 SVGAGI (reference sequence). Deletions cut 2 bases from V and 7 bases from J, with 6 bases between. Written as DNA, the CDR3 is TGTGCCAGCAGTTACGAGGGAGAGCAGTACTTC. It specifies CASSYEGEQYF.

This clone was recorded only once. The chain links TRBV11-2 to TRBJ1-2; 8 nucleotides agree with TRBD1. Trimming cost V 7 bases and J 2 bases; bases outside gene matches: 3. This CDR3 region has 13 residues. Per the germline V gene, CDR1 is SGHAT and CDR2 is FQNNGV. CDR3 DNA sequence: TGTGCCAGCAACGGACAGGGAAACTATGGCTACACCTTC. It codes for CASNGQGNYGYTF.

V usage is TRBV10-1 and J usage is TRBJ1-2, with D perhaps matching TRBD1 (6 bases). The CDR3 is 13 residues long. The germline V gene has CDR1 WNHNN and CDR2 SYGVQD (reference sequence). With 5 bases removed from V and 0 bases from J, the gap between germline ends came to 7 bases. CDR3 sequence reads: CASSNRANYGYTF. In nucleotides, the CDR3 is TGCGCCAGCAGTAACAGGGCTAACTATGGCTACACCTTC.

V gene TRBV30 combines with J gene TRBJ1-2; 9 nucleotides align to TRBD1. From germline, CDR1 is GTSNPN and CDR2 SVGIG (reference sequence). The CDR3 contains 16 residues. Losses at the gene ends were 2 bases for V and 2 bases for J; bases not matched to a gene: 9. The CDR3 DNA sequence: TGTGCCTGGAGTCCGGGACAGGGTACACAGAACTATGGCTACACCTTC. This gives the protein CAWSPGQGTQNYGYTF.